The TCR beta chain under discussion was sequenced for a study of Ad26.COV2.S vaccination and SARS-CoV-2 variants (dated by TCRdb to the early 2020s). About the study as a whole: Donors in the vaccine arm were drawn from COV1001, a multicentre, randomized, double-blind, placebo-controlled phase I-IIa trial testing Ad26.COV2.S in healthy adults. Dosing of Ad26.COV2.S was intramuscular, at either 5x10^10 or 1x10^11 viral particles, delivered as one shot or as two shots spaced 56 days apart. TCRbeta repertoire sequencing was used to assess the specificity and breadth of SARS-CoV-2-reactive T cell receptors after Ad26.COV2.S vaccination. The TCR-sequenced set comprised approximately 32 samples: approximately 20 Ad26.COV2.S vaccine recipients, 5 placebo recipients and 8 SARS-CoV-2 convalescent individuals. Participants in the trial were split at random into five groups of five each, receiving low-dose or high-dose Ad26.COV2.S once or twice, or else placebo on both occasions. Blinding of investigators to trial group allocation was maintained during experiments and outcome assessment.

A remark on this clone: Its antigen remains undetermined. No base-level quality is on record; no much larger clone is a single base apart.

The immunoSEQ Assay was the method used to sequence TCRbeta CDR3 regions. After extraction, genomic DNA underwent amplification by bias-controlled multiplex PCR, followed by high-throughput sequencing. As for the authors' bioinformatics: To quantify the absolute abundance of every unique TCRbeta CDR3 region, sequences were collapsed and filtered. Usable DNA was measured by amplifying reference genes present in all nucleated cells, and TCRbeta template counts were normalized to that usable DNA to estimate T cell fraction. Repertoire TCRs were annotated as SARS-CoV-2-specific by exact matching of V gene, CDR3 amino acid sequence and J gene to a known reactive TCR set. MIRA supplied the reference SARS-CoV-2 TCR set, which was filtered for enrichment in COVID-19-positive ImmuneCODE repertoires so that public or cross-reactive TCRs were removed. Based on the MIRA antigens, annotated TCRs were further analysed at the level of specific ORF or position within ORF. Breadth was defined as the number of annotated unique rearrangements divided by the total number of unique productive rearrangements, and depth was defined as the summed frequency of the annotated unique rearrangements. Group comparisons of TCR breadth used two-sided Wilcoxon rank-sum tests. TCRdb retrieved this table from immuneACCESS and kept in-frame rearrangements only. Not all clones are present; in checked studies, unresolved V genes account for under half, and no reason is known for the remainder. From that table come the V and J calls and clone size; the DNA was used to work out D and trimming. The sample table lists about 470,000 clones, roughly 87% of them with a count of one. The ten largest clones take up around 4.2% of the sample.

Reading the label with the study, this specimen's treatment or condition is: approximately 18 received Ad26.COV2.S at low or high dose, single or two shots; about 5 received placebo; per-sample allocation not given. Repertoires of vaccine and placebo recipients were sequenced from samples taken on day 63 after the first injection. In Cohort 1b, around 23 adults aged 18-55 years were enrolled at a single site in Boston, USA, between 29 July and 7 August 2020. Ad26.COV2.S was a replication-incompetent adenovirus type 26 vector that expressed a prefusion-stabilized SARS-CoV-2 spike protein derived from the original Wuhan strain. The CDR1 and CDR2 encoded by the germline V gene are MDHEN and SYDVKM. Deletion took 7 bases off V and 2 bases off J, with a span of 8 bases between the germline ends. The CDR3 holds 13 amino acids from the cysteine to the phenylalanine. Left in the record is the CDR3 DNA by itself, 39 bases read in frame from the first base.

Summary of the overall study and its limitations: Comparable non-spike TCR breadth was observed between vaccine and placebo recipients, consistent with only spike being contained in the vaccine. It was noted by the authors that total T cell responses may have been underestimated by the TCR breadth and depth analyses. The study was not powered to compare responses between vaccine doses or regimens. Higher spike-specific TCR breadth was observed in Ad26.COV2.S recipients than in placebo recipients (P = 0.0014). Substantial breadth of spike-specific CD8+ and CD4+ T cell responses was reported after vaccination.

Recombination linked TRBV28 to TRBJ1-4, with the D gene too uncertain to name. The sequence came from a person between 18 and 59 years old who received the Ad26.COV2.S COVID-19 vaccine or a placebo. This specimen consisted of peripheral blood, obtained in a trial of Ad26.COV2.S vaccine versus placebo. This receptor carries the CDR3 CASTRGTNEKLFF. Read as DNA, the sequence is TGTGCCAGCACCCGGGGTACTAATGAAAAACTGTTTTTT.